This paragraph reports one TCR beta chain. The data derive from a study of shared clonotypes between healthy human individuals. Method: immunoSEQ multiplex PCR; TCRdb's copy keeps in-frame clones and lacks some. The sample includes 1 million to 1.3 million clones, approximately 78% of them seen just once. The receptor's source is a young man in good health. Some clones in this sample may be carry-over from other donors' samples. The sequencing sample was made of memory CD4+ T cells from PBMCs. As to subset: CD45RA-negative fraction.

CDR3 sequence: CAISQGGAGEGYTF. CDR3 bases: TGTGCCATCAGTCAGGGTGGCGCGGGGGAAGGCTACACCTTC. The V gene is TRBV10-3, the J gene TRBJ1-2; the D gene is possibly TRBD1 (5 bases). Germline CDR1 and CDR2: ENHRY and SYGVKD. Between the trimmed V and J ends, which lost 5 bases and 8 bases, there was a span of 18 bases. The CDR3 covers 14 residues.